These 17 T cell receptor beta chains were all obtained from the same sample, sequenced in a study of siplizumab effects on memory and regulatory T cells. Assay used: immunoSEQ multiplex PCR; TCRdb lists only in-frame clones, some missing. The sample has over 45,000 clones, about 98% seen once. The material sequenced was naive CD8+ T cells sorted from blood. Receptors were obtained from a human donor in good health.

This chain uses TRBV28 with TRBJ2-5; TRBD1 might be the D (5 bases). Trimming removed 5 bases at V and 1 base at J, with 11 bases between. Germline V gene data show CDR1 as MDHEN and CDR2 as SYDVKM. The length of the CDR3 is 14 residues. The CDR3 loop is CASSPRQIQETQYF. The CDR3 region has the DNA TGTGCCAGCAGTCCTAGACAGATCCAAGAGACCCAGTACTTC. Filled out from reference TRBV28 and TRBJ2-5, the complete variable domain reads DVKVTQSSRYLVKRTGEKVFLECVQDMDHENMFWYRQDPGLGLRLIYFSYDVKMKEKGDIPEGYSVSREKKERFSLILESASTNQTSMYLCASSPRQIQETQYFGPGTRLLVL.

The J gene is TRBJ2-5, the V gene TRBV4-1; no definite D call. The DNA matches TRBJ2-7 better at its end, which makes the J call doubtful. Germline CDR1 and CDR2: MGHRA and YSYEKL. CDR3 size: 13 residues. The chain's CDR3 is CASSQEERYEQYF. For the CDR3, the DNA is TGCGCCAGCAGCCAAGAAGAAAGGTACGAGCAGTACTTC.

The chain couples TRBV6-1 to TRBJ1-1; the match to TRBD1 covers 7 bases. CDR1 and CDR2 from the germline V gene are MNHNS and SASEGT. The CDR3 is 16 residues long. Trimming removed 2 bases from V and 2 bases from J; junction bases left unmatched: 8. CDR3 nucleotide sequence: TGTGCCAGCAGTGAACGTGGCAGGGGGGCTAACACTGAAGCTTTCTTT. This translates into CASSERGRGANTEAFF.

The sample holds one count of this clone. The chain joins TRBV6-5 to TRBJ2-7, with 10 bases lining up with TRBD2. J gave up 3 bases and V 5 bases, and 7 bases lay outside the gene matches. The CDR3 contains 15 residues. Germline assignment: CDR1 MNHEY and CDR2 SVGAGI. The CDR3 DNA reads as TGTGCCAGCAGTCCTCTAGCGGGAGATATCTACGAGCAGTACTTC. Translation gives CASSPLAGDIYEQYF.

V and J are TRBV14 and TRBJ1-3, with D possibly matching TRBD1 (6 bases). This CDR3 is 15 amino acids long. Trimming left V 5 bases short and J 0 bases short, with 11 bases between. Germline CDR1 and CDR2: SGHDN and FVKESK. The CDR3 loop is CASSAGVTSGNTIYF. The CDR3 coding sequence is TGTGCCAGCAGCGCAGGGGTAACCTCTGGAAACACCATATATTTT.

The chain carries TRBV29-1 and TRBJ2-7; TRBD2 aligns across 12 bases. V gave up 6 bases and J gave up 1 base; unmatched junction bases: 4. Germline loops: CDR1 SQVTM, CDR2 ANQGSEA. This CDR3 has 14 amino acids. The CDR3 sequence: CSVAGLAGSYEQYF. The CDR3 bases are TGCAGCGTCGCGGGACTAGCGGGTTCCTACGAGCAGTACTTC.

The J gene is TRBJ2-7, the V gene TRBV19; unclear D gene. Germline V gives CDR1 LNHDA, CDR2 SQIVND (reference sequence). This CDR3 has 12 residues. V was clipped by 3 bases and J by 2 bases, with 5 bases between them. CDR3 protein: CASSITPYEQYF. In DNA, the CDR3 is TGTGCCAGTAGTATTACCCCCTACGAGCAGTACTTC.

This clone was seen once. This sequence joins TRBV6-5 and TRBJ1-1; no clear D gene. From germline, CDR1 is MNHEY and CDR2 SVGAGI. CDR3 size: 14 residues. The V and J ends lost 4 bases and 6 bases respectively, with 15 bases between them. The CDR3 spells CASSSPGVGAEAFF. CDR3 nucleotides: TGTGCCAGCAGTTCCCCCGGGGTGGGCGCTGAAGCTTTCTTT.

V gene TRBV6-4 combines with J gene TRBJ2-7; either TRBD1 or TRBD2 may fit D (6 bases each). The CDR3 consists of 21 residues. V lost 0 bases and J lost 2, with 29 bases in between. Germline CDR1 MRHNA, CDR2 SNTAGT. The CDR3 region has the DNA TGTGCCAGCAGTGACTCGTTTGCCCGGGGGCATTCCGGGATAGCCGCCTACGAGCAGTACTTC. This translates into CASSDSFARGHSGIAAYEQYF.

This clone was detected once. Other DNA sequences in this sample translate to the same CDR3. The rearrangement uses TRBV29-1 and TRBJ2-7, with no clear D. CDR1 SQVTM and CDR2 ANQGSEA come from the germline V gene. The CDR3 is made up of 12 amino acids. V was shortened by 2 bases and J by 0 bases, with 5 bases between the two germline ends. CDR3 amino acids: CSVETGSYEQYF. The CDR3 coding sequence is TGCAGCGTTGAAACGGGCTCCTACGAGCAGTACTTC.

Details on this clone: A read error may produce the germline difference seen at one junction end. This CDR3 is CASGLVPSYEQYF. The CDR3 bases are TGTGCTAGTGGCTTGGTACCTTCCTACGAGCAGTACTTC. The chain joins TRBV12-5 to TRBJ2-7; D unclear. The V gene's germline CDR1 is LGHNT and CDR2 FRNRAP. The CDR3 runs to 13 residues. The full variable domain, rest sourced from reference TRBV12-5 and TRBJ2-7, is DARVTQTPRHKVTEMGQEVTMRCQPILGHNTVFWYRQTMMQGLELLAYFRNRAPLDDSGMPKDRFSAEMPDATLATLKIQPSEPRDSAVYFCASGLVPSYEQYFGPGTRLTVT.

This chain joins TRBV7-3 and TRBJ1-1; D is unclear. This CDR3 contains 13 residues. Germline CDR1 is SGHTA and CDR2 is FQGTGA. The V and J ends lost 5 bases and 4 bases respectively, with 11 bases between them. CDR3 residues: CASSPRVVTEAFF. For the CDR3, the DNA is TGTGCCAGCAGCCCACGTGTTGTCACTGAAGCTTTCTTT.

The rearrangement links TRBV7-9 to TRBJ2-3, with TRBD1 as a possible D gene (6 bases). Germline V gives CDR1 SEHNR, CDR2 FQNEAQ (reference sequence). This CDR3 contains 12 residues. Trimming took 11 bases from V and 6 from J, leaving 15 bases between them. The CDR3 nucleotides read TGTGCCGAGGGGGACCCAGGGGATACGCAGTATTTT. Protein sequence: CAEGDPGDTQYF. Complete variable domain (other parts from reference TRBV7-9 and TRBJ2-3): DTGVSQNPRHKITKRGQNVTFRCDPISEHNRLYWYRQTLGQGPEFLTYFQNEAQLEKSRLLSDRFSAERPKGSFSTLEIQRTEQGDSAMYLCAEGDPGDTQYFGPGTRLTVL.

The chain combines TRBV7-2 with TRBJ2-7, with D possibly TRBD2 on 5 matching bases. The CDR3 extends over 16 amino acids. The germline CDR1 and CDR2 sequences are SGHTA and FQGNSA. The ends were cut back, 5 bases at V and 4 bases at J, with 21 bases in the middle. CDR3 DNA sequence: TGTGCCAGCAGCATCGTCCCGGGAATAACACTGTACGAGCAGTACTTC. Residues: CASSIVPGITLYEQYF.

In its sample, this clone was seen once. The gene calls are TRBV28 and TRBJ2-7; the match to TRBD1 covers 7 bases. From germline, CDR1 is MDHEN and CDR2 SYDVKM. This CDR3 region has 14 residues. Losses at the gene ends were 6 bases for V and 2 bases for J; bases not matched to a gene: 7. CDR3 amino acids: CASSRPGQPYEQYF. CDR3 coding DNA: TGTGCCAGCAGCCGACCGGGACAGCCCTACGAGCAGTACTTC.

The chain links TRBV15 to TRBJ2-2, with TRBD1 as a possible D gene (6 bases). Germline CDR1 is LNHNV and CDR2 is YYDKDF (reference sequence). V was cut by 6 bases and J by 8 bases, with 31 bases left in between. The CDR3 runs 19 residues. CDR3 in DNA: TGTGCCACCAGAGAGACGTCACCAGGGGTCGACTCACTGTCTGGGGAGCTGTTTTTT. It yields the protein CATRETSPGVDSLSGELFF.

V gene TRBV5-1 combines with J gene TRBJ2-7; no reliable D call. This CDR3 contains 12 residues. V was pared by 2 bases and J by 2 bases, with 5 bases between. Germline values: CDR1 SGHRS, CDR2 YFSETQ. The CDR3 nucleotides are TGCGCCAGCAGCTTCGAAGCCTACGAGCAGTACTTC. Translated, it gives CASSFEAYEQYF.